A single TCR beta chain is shown here with its context. Uncontrolled infection, other autoimmune disease, pregnancy and lactation each barred patients from inclusion. Diagnoses rested on clinical symptoms, serum thyroxine and TRAb, thyroid ultrasound and orbital computed tomography. PBMCs stemmed from approximately 9.1 ml fresh peripheral blood. These data come from a study of T cells in Graves' hyperthyroidism and ophthalmopathy. The CDR3 has 18 residues. Trimming shortened V by 5 bases and J by 1 base, and 21 bases separated the two germline ends. CDR1 and CDR2 (germline): SGHAT, FQNNGV. Amplified TCR beta CDR3 regions came from RNA transcripts. An initial round of RT-PCR targeting the TCR CDR3 relied on the HTBI primer set. TCRdb re-derived calls from the multiplex PCR reads in MiXCR, one entry per CDR3 protein. The sample has hundreds of thousands of distinct CDR3 sequences, over 10% seen once; the top ten hold about 9.1%.

Sequencing was done on a sample of blood. The chain joins TRBV11-2 to TRBJ2-4; tentatively, D is TRBD1 or TRBD2 (7 bases each). This receptor was obtained from a woman under 30 with Graves' hyperthyroidism. CDR3 sequence reads: CASSPRSGGAPAKNIQYF. The CDR3 DNA reads as TGTGCCAGCAGCCCCCGCTCAGGGGGGGCGCCGGCCAAAAACATTCAGTACTTC.